The table lists the clone carrying this T cell receptor (beta chain) with many counts. The antigen is unknown. A distinct unique molecular identifier was carried by each TCR cDNA molecule. MiXCR was run by TCRdb on the 5' RACE reads, yielding one entry per CDR3 protein. This sample has roughly 2,000 distinct CDR3 sequences, with approximately 19% found just once. Germline V lookup: CDR1 SGHNT, CDR2 YYREEE (reference sequence). The CDR3 extends over 16 amino acids. V trimming: 1 base; J trimming: 8 bases; junction bases outside the gene matches: 9. Stated time point: sample taken at primary tumor resection. A total of approximately 77 untreated early-stage non-small cell lung cancer patients served as donors. Extraction of whole RNA from tumor, nontumor lung or frozen PBMC preceded unsorted sequencing. These data come from a study of spatial heterogeneity in lung cancer. Whole-study findings and limits: One measure, the expanded intratumoral alpha and beta TCR count, tracked tumor mutation counts. Quantities of ubiquitous and regional expanded TCRs paralleled ubiquitous and regional nonsynonymous mutations, respectively.

The sample consisted of lung tumor tissue, taken at surgery. The receptor's source is a male donor with early-stage non-small cell lung cancer. The gene calls are TRBV5-4 and TRBJ1-4, with 9 bases identical to TRBD1. The CDR3 here is CASSLYRTGDTEKLFF. The CDR3 bases are TGTGCCAGCAGCTTGTATAGGACAGGGGACACCGAAAAACTGTTTTTT.